This is a list of T cell receptor beta chains from one sample in a study of metastatic and nonmetastatic thyroid tumors. TCRdb redid the clone calls on the PCR reads using MiXCR. The table has 20,000 to 30,000 clones, over 10% seen once. The source material was blood. These receptors came from a female donor with papillary thyroid cancer or a benign thyroid nodule (not recorded which). Some clones in this sample may be carry-over from other donors' samples. CDR3s include the opening cysteine and the closing phenylalanine or tryptophan. A D gene is named only where the DNA matches it firmly. The size entry is marked missing in some rows and otherwise reads once, few, many or a size class.

cdr3_length | d_call | j_call | clone_size | v_call | cdr3_nt | cdr3_aa
16 | NA | TRBJ2-1 | many | TRBV6-6 | TGTGCCAGCAGTTACTCAAACTACAAATCCTACAATGAGCAGTTCTTC | CASSYSNYKSYNEQFF
14 | NA | TRBJ2-7 | many | TRBV6-2/TRBV6-3 | TGTGCCAGCAGTTACGGGCAGAGCTCCTACGAGCAGTACTTC | CASSYGQSSYEQYF
13 | NA | TRBJ1-1 | many | TRBV2 | TGTGCCAGCAGTGATCAGGTGAACACTGAAGCTTTCTTT | CASSDQVNTEAFF
15 | NA | TRBJ1-1 | many | TRBV18 | TGTGCCAGCTCACCCCAGGACGGCCTGGAAACTGAAGCTTTCTTT | CASSPQDGLETEAFF
12 | NA | TRBJ1-2 | NA | TRBV3-1 | TGTGCCAGCAGCCCTCCTGGCTATGGCTACACCTTC | CASSPPGYGYTF
14 | TRBD1 | TRBJ2-7 | many | TRBV2 | TGTGCCAGCAGGACCGGGACAGGGAACTACGAGCAGTACTTC | CASRTGTGNYEQYF
14 | NA | TRBJ2-3 | many | TRBV30 | TGTGCCTGGACCCTCGGCAGTAGCCTTAATACGCAGTATTTT | CAWTLGSSLNTQYF
15 | NA | TRBJ2-7 | many | TRBV28 | TGTGCCAGCAGTTTAGGGCTGGGCGGGCACTACGAGCAGTACTTC | CASSLGLGGHYEQYF
13 | NA | TRBJ1-3 | many | TRBV12-3/TRBV12-4 | TGTGCCAGCAGGTCAAACTCTGGAAACACCATATATTTT | CASRSNSGNTIYF
14 | TRBD2 | TRBJ2-2 | many | TRBV7-6 | TGTGCCAGCAGCGGTAGCGGGAGTGAGGGGGAGCTGTTTTTT | CASSGSGSEGELFF
19 | TRBD1 | TRBJ2-3 | many | TRBV20-1 | TGCAGTGCTGTTCGGGACAGGGGGCGAGGGCCCGCAAGCACAGATACGCAGTATTTT | CSAVRDRGRGPASTDTQYF
15 | TRBD1 | TRBJ1-2 | few | TRBV6-1 | TGTGCCAGCAGTCTCCTGACAGGGGGCGACTATGGCCACACCTTC | CASSLLTGGDYGHTF
16 | NA | TRBJ2-3 | many | TRBV9 | TGTGCCAGCAGCGTAAGGTCCGGCGGGTACACAGATACGCAGTATTTT | CASSVRSGGYTDTQYF
17 | NA | TRBJ2-1 | once | TRBV7-8 | TGTGCCAGCAGCTTATTAGTCCCCACCCGCTCCTACAATGAGCAGTTCTTC | CASSLLVPTRSYNEQFF
17 | NA | TRBJ1-1 | many | TRBV19 | TGTGCCAGTAGATCCCTTCCCCTCGACGTGGGGAACACTGAAGCTTTCTTT | CASRSLPLDVGNTEAFF
15 | NA | TRBJ1-1 | many | TRBV7-9 | TGTGCCAGCAGCTTAGCGCTCGGGGGTCACACTGAAGCTTTCTTT | CASSLALGGHTEAFF
15 | TRBD2 | TRBJ2-3 | many | TRBV2 | TGTGCCAGCACCGGGACTAGCGGGAGCACAGATACGCAGTATTTT | CASTGTSGSTDTQYF
16 | TRBD2 | TRBJ2-3 | many | TRBV11-1 | TGTGCCAGCAGCTTGCTAGCGGGAGGGCCGACAGATACGCAGTATTTT | CASSLLAGGPTDTQYF
15 | NA | TRBJ2-2 | many | TRBV12-3/TRBV12-4 | TGTGCCAGCAGTTCAACCGGGACTCTCACCGGGGAGCTGTTTTTT | CASSSTGTLTGELFF
15 | NA | TRBJ1-1 | many | TRBV19 | TGTGCCAGTACCGTGAGGGAGGGATGGAACACTGAAGCTTTCTTT | CASTVREGWNTEAFF
14 | NA | TRBJ2-7 | few | TRBV6-4 | TGTGCCAGCAGTTACTCGGGGCGGGGCTACGAGCAGTACTTC | CASSYSGRGYEQYF
15 | NA | TRBJ2-7 | medium-sized | TRBV20-1 | TGCAGTGCTCCGAGCCCGGGCTCCGCCTCCTACGAGCAGTACTTC | CSAPSPGSASYEQYF
16 | TRBD1 | TRBJ2-7 | many | TRBV19 | TGTGCCAGTACCCACCATCTGAGGACAGGACTCTACGAGCAGTACTTC | CASTHHLRTGLYEQYF
14 | NA | TRBJ2-2 | many | TRBV9 | TGTGCCAGCAATCGGAACCCGTCGGCCGGGGAGCTGTTTTTT | CASNRNPSAGELFF
13 | NA | TRBJ1-6 | many | TRBV3-1 | TGTGCCAGCAGCCACGGACGTAATTCACCCCTCCACTTT | CASSHGRNSPLHF
17 | TRBD2 | TRBJ2-1 | many | TRBV4-3 | TGCGCCAGCAGCCAAGAGGGACTAGAGGAGCCCTACAATGAGCAGTTCTTC | CASSQEGLEEPYNEQFF
15 | TRBD1 | TRBJ1-5 | many | TRBV19 | TGTGCCAGTAGCCTCGGACAGGCCCACAATCAGCCCCAGCATTTT | CASSLGQAHNQPQHF
16 | TRBD1 | TRBJ2-3 | many | TRBV19 | TGTGCCAGTAGTATCGGGACAGCGCCTAGCACAGATACGCAGTATTTT | CASSIGTAPSTDTQYF
14 | NA | TRBJ2-3 | many | TRBV7-9 | TGTGCCAGCAGCTTAATCTCCAGCCAAGATACGCAGTATTTT | CASSLISSQDTQYF
11 | NA | TRBJ2-3 | many | TRBV7-9 | TGTGCCAGCATCGCGGGGGATACGCAGTATTTT | CASIAGDTQYF
16 | NA | TRBJ1-1 | many | TRBV12-5 | TGTGCTAGTGGTTTGGGGCCAGGGAGATACATGACTGAAGCTTTCTTT | CASGLGPGRYMTEAFF
15 | TRBD1 | TRBJ2-7 | many | TRBV6-1 | TGTGCGTCCGGTGGCGGGGACAGGGGATCTCGGGAGCAGTACTTC | CASGGGDRGSREQYF
15 | NA | TRBJ1-1 | many | TRBV6-2/TRBV6-3 | TGTGCCAGCAGTTACTCGCGGGGGGTAAACACTGAAGCTTTCTTT | CASSYSRGVNTEAFF
16 | NA | TRBJ1-5 | many | TRBV7-9 | TGTGCCAGCAGCTACGGGGGGCAGTATAGCAATCAGCCCCAGCATTTT | CASSYGGQYSNQPQHF
15 | TRBD2 | TRBJ2-1 | many | TRBV20-1 | TGCAGTGCTAGAAAAAGCGGGAGTGCCCTCGGGGAGCAGTTCTTC | CSARKSGSALGEQFF
13 | NA | TRBJ2-5 | many | TRBV27 | TGTGCCAGCAGTTTGGAGGGGGCTGAGACCCAGTACTTC | CASSLEGAETQYF
15 | NA | TRBJ2-7 | NA | TRBV20-1 | TGCAGTGCTAGAGAGGGGGCTTCCAGCACAGATACGCAGTACTTC | CSAREGASSTDTQYF
15 | TRBD2 | TRBJ2-3 | many | TRBV20-1 | TGCAGTGCTAGTAGGTCTAGCGGGAGATCAGATACGCAGTATTTT | CSASRSSGRSDTQYF
19 | TRBD2 | TRBJ2-7 | medium-sized | TRBV7-3 | TGTGCCAGCAGCTCGCGTCGGAGACTAGCGGGAGGGTGGGACTACGAGCAGTACTTC | CASSSRRRLAGGWDYEQYF
15 | NA | TRBJ1-1 | many | TRBV4-3 | TGCGCCAGCAGCCTTGCCGGGACACATAACACTGAAGCTTTCTTT | CASSLAGTHNTEAFF
15 | NA | TRBJ2-1 | many | TRBV5-1 | TGCGCCAGCAGCTTGGGAGCAGAGGGAGGTTATGAGCAGTTCTTC | CASSLGAEGGYEQFF
15 | TRBD2 | TRBJ2-1 | many | TRBV19 | TGTGCCAGTAGTATAGCGGGAGCGGGGACCAATGAGCAGTTCTTC | CASSIAGAGTNEQFF
15 | TRBD2 | TRBJ2-5 | many | TRBV6-1 | TGTGCCAGCATGAGAACAGCGGGAGATGCCGAGACCCAGTACTTC | CASMRTAGDAETQYF
14 | NA | TRBJ1-1 | many | TRBV19 | TGTGCCAGTAGTATCAACCCGGGGATTGGGGTAGCTTTCTTT | CASSINPGIGVAFF
19 | NA | TRBJ2-3 | many | TRBV20-1 | TGCAGTGCTAGAGACAGTCAACTGGGGAGAGGCCGCGGCACAGATACGCAGTATTTT | CSARDSQLGRGRGTDTQYF
15 | NA | TRBJ2-3 | many | TRBV11-1 | TGTGCCAGCAGCTCGACTAGGCCCCTTGGGGATACGCAGTATTTT | CASSSTRPLGDTQYF
15 | TRBD2 | TRBJ2-3 | many | TRBV5-1 | TGCGCCAGCAGCCTACTAGCGGCCGCGAGGGATACGCAGTATTTT | CASSLLAAARDTQYF
14 | NA | TRBJ1-5 | many | TRBV28 | TGTGCCAGCAGTCGACAGGCGTCTGGTCAGCCCCAGCATTTT | CASSRQASGQPQHF
14 | TRBD1 | TRBJ2-5 | many | TRBV20-1 | TGCAGTGTTCAGGACAGGGACTCCCAAGAGACCCAGTACTTC | CSVQDRDSQETQYF